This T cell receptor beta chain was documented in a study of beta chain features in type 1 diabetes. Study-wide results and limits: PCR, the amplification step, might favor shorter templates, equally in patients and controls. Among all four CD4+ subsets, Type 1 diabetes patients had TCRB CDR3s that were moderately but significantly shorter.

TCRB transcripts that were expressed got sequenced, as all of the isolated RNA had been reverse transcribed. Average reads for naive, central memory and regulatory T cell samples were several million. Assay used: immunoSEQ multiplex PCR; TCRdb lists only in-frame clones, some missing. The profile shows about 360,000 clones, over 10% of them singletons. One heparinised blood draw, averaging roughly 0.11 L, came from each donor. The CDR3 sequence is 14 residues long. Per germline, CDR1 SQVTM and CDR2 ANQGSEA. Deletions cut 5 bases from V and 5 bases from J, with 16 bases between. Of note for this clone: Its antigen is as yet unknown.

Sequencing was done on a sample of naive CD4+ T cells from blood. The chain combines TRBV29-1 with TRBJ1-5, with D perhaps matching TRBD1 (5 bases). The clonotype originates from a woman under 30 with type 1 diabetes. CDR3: CSVSSGRVYQPQHF. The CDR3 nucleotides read TGCAGCGTTAGCTCGGGCAGGGTGTATCAGCCCCAGCATTTT.